What follows are 25 T cell receptor beta chains derived from one specimen sequenced in a study of EBV T-cell therapy then PD-1 blockade in nasopharyngeal carcinoma. Their target antigens are unknown. Some clones are missing from TCRdb's copy, which holds only in-frame ones; the method was immunoSEQ multiplex PCR. Of about 14,000 clones listed, approximately 81% are singletons. Specified treatment: AdE1-LMPpoly-expanded autologous EBV-specific T-cell therapy followed by anti-PD-1 nivolumab. The sample consisted of CD8+ T cells from blood, taken at roughly day 99 from a patient whose treatment included autologous EBV-specific T cells and nivolumab. These TCRs come from a man aged 35-49 years with nasopharyngeal carcinoma.

The rearrangement uses TRBV27 and TRBJ2-1; 7 positions match TRBD1. The germline V gene has CDR1 MNHEY and CDR2 SMNVEV (reference sequence). The CDR3 has 12 residues. J lost 4 bases, V lost 6 bases, and 0 bases had no gene match. Here the CDR3 DNA reads TGTGCCAGCAGACAGGGGTACAATGAGCAGTTCTTC. Translated: CASRQGYNEQFF.

The chain joins TRBV7-6 to TRBJ2-7; D is perhaps TRBD1 (5 bases). The CDR3 extends over 13 amino acids. CDR1 is SGHVS and CDR2 is FNYEAQ in the germline V gene. Deletions cut 5 bases from V and 6 bases from J, with 14 bases between. DNA for the CDR3: TGTGCCAGCAGCCCGGCAGGGTTTGTCGAGCAGTACTTC. This codes for CASSPAGFVEQYF.

This chain connects TRBV6-2 or TRBV6-3 to TRBJ1-1, with TRBD1 matching 9 bases. J gave up 3 bases and V 5 bases, and 1 base lay outside the gene matches. Germline V gives CDR1 MNHEY, CDR2 SVGEGT. CDR3 length equals 13 residues. CDR3 DNA: TGTGCCAGCAGTCGGACAGGGGACACTGAAGCTTTCTTT. Its protein product is CASSRTGDTEAFF.

This rearrangement joins TRBV19 to TRBJ2-1; TRBD1 agrees at 9 bases. Germline lookup yields CDR1 LNHDA and CDR2 SQIVND (reference sequence). Trimming took 6 bases from V and 2 from J; bases not matched to a gene: 5. This CDR3 comprises 15 residues. In DNA form, the CDR3 reads TGTGCCAGTAGCTGGAGACAGGGGGCCTACAATGAGCAGTTCTTC. It codes for CASSWRQGAYNEQFF.

This clone was seen just once. This rearrangement joins TRBV9 to TRBJ1-1; D gene uncertain. Germline CDR1 and CDR2: SGDLS and YYNGEE. Trimming stripped 0 bases from V and 4 bases from J, with 13 bases between. This CDR3 is 15 amino acids long. This CDR3 is CASSVVRGQFTEAFF. The CDR3 region has the DNA TGTGCCAGCAGCGTAGTTCGCGGTCAGTTCACTGAAGCTTTCTTT.

The chain couples TRBV6-2 or TRBV6-3 to TRBJ1-1, with D possibly being TRBD1 (5 bases). Germline assignment: CDR1 MNHEY and CDR2 SVGEGT. This CDR3 has 14 amino acids. The V end lost 0 bases, the J end lost 8 bases, and 13 bases lay between the germline ends. CDR3 loop: CASSYSTFGTEAFF. The CDR3 DNA sequence: TGTGCCAGCAGTTACTCAACCTTCGGGACGGAAGCTTTCTTT.

This chain connects TRBV4-3 to TRBJ2-2, with D possibly being TRBD1 (6 bases). Trimming took off 5 bases at V and 4 bases at J, with 11 bases between the two ends. The CDR3 spans 14 residues. The V gene's germline CDR1 is LGHNA and CDR2 YSLEER. The CDR3 DNA reads TGCGCCAGCAGCGAGGCAGGGGTCACCGGGGAGCTGTTTTTT. Protein product: CASSEAGVTGELFF.

This chain joins TRBV9 and TRBJ2-2; no firm D call. The CDR3 extends over 17 amino acids. Looked up from germline, CDR1 is SGDLS and CDR2 is YYNGEE. V lost 0 bases, J lost 0 bases, and 12 bases lay in between. CDR3: CASSVGVQSPNTGELFF. DNA of the CDR3: TGTGCCAGCAGCGTAGGGGTCCAGAGCCCGAACACCGGGGAGCTGTTTTTT.

The chain has TRBV27 and TRBJ1-2; tentatively, D is TRBD1 (6 bases). CDR3 length: 15 amino acids. Trimming pared 5 bases from V and 8 bases from J, leaving 21 bases between. Per the germline V gene, CDR1 is MNHEY and CDR2 is SMNVEV (reference sequence). The CDR3 DNA is TGTGCCAGCAGTCCCCATCGGGGGGGCCCCTTCGGCTACACCTTC. This gives the protein CASSPHRGGPFGYTF.

The chain recombines TRBV3-1 (or the pseudogene TRBV3-2) with TRBJ1-1, with TRBD1 as a possible D gene (5 bases). The ends were cut back, 0 bases at V and 0 bases at J, with 11 bases in the middle. Germline CDR1 and CDR2: LGHDT and YNNKEL (reference sequence). This CDR3 spans 16 amino acids. For the CDR3, the DNA is TGTGCCAGCAGCCAAGATCGGGGGGGGGTGAACACTGAAGCTTTCTTT. This codes for CASSQDRGGVNTEAFF.

The CDR3 sequence: CASSPIGLAGGYEQYF. The CDR3 DNA reads TGTGCCAGCAGCCCTATAGGACTAGCGGGGGGCTACGAGCAGTACTTC. The rearrangement joins TRBV7-2 to TRBJ2-7; 14 nucleotides line up with TRBD2. Germline V lookup: CDR1 SGHTA, CDR2 FQGNSA. V was pared by 5 bases and J by 3 bases, with 6 bases of the junction left unmatched. This CDR3 is built from 16 residues.

The chain employs TRBV6-5 and TRBJ1-1; D is ambiguous. The germline V and J ends were trimmed by 5 bases and 3 bases, with 10 bases remaining between them. CDR3 length: 13 residues. Germline values: CDR1 MNHEY, CDR2 SVGAGI. CDR3 DNA sequence: TGTGCCAGCAGTACCGCGAAGTACACTGAAGCTTTCTTT. Encoded protein: CASSTAKYTEAFF.

This clone was found a few times. At one boundary the junction diverges from the germline segment, which might be a read error. The rearrangement links TRBV7-8 to TRBJ2-7; 7 positions agree with TRBD1. CDR1 and CDR2 (germline): SGHVS, FQNEAQ. CDR3 length: 15 amino acids. The CDR3 DNA reads as TGTGCCAGCGCCCGCCCCCGGACAGGCTCCCACGAGCAGTACTTC. It translates to CASARPRTGSHEQYF.

The chain uses TRBV9 and TRBJ1-5; D call uncertain. The CDR3 spans 12 residues. V shed 3 bases and J shed 4 bases, with 5 bases lying between them. Germline V gives CDR1 SGDLS, CDR2 YYNGEE. DNA of the CDR3: TGTGCCAGCAGCGACGGAAATCAGCCCCAGCATTTT. This sequence encodes CASSDGNQPQHF.

The J gene is TRBJ2-5, the V gene TRBV20-1; no firm D call. In germline, CDR1 is DFQATT, CDR2 SNEGSKA (reference sequence). V was pared by 2 bases and J by 9 bases, with 7 bases between. The CDR3 totals 10 residues. The CDR3 region has the DNA TGCAGTGCTAGACACGGTGCCCAGTACTTC. Its protein is CSARHGAQYF.

This clone appeared once. V gene TRBV4-3 combines with J gene TRBJ2-7; perhaps TRBD2 as D (7 bases). The V and J ends lost 5 bases and 7 bases respectively, with 18 bases between them. The CDR3 loop spans 14 amino acids. CDR1 and CDR2 (germline): LGHNA, YSLEER. The CDR3, as DNA: TGCGCCAGCAGCTACCTAGAGGGGGGGCGAGAGCAGTACTTC. Its translation is CASSYLEGGREQYF.

The genes are TRBV6-5 and TRBJ2-1; the match to TRBD1 covers 9 bases. Germline CDR1 is MNHEY and CDR2 is SVGAGI. Trimming cost V 2 bases and J 10 bases; bases outside gene matches: 3. The CDR3 extends over 13 amino acids. DNA of the CDR3: TGTGCCAGCAGTTACCAGACAGGGGGAGAGCAGTTCTTC. Translated: CASSYQTGGEQFF.

This chain links TRBV29-1 with TRBJ2-7; D gene unclear. The CDR3 spans 12 residues. Germline V gene sequence: CDR1 SQVTM, CDR2 ANQGSEA. V dropped 0 bases and J dropped 4 bases, with 7 bases sitting between them. CDR3 loop: CSVEDVGYEQYF. The DNA of the CDR3 is TGCAGCGTTGAAGATGTCGGTTACGAGCAGTACTTC.

This clone has just a few counts. This chain uses TRBV3-1 (or the pseudogene TRBV3-2) with TRBJ1-2, with D unclear. Germline CDR1 LGHDT, CDR2 YNNKEL (reference sequence). This CDR3 region has 16 residues. Deletions cut 1 base from V and 4 bases from J, with 16 bases between. DNA of the CDR3: TGTGCCAGCAGCCAAGGGATGGAATTTGGTGTCTATGGCTACACCTTC. It codes for CASSQGMEFGVYGYTF.

This chain joins TRBV4-3 and TRBJ1-1, with D uncertain. Germline V gene sequence: CDR1 LGHNA, CDR2 YSLEER. The CDR3 spans 14 residues. Trimming stripped 2 bases from V and 5 bases from J, with 12 bases between. The CDR3 coding sequence is TGCGCCAGCAGCCAATCAACGGGCCTAACTGAAGCTTTCTTT. It yields the protein CASSQSTGLTEAFF.

The chain recombines TRBV7-2 with TRBJ2-7, with 8 nucleotides matching TRBD1. Germline CDR1 and CDR2: SGHTA and FQGNSA. V lost 5 bases, J lost 0 bases, and 6 bases stayed unmatched. CDR3 length equals 15 residues. CDR3 DNA: TGTGCCAGCAGCGACTGGACAGGGAGCTCCTACGAGCAGTACTTC. The encoded protein is CASSDWTGSSYEQYF. Variable domain in full (rest from reference TRBV7-2 and TRBJ2-7): GAGVSQSPSNKVTEKGKDVELRCDPISGHTALYWYRQSLGQGLEFLIYFQGNSAPDKSGLPSDRFSAERTGGSVSTLTIQRTQQEDSAVYLCASSDWTGSSYEQYFGPGTRLTVT.

The CDR3 sequence: CASSSPPNTEAFF. The CDR3 region has the DNA TGTGCCAGCAGCTCACCTCCGAACACTGAAGCTTTCTTT. J is TRBJ1-1 and V is TRBV9; D not resolved. CDR3 size: 13 residues. Germline CDR1 SGDLS, CDR2 YYNGEE. V lost 4 bases, J lost 1 base, and 8 bases lay in between.

The chain has TRBV4-3 and TRBJ2-6; D assignment may be TRBD1 or TRBD2 (5 bases each). The CDR3 contains 19 residues. V lost 4 bases, J lost 0 bases, and 19 bases lay in between. Per germline, CDR1 LGHNA and CDR2 YSLEER. This CDR3 is CASSPGVGTGLSGANVLTF. The CDR3 DNA follows: TGCGCCAGCAGCCCGGGCGTGGGAACAGGACTCTCTGGGGCCAACGTCCTGACTTTC.

The rearrangement links TRBV27 to TRBJ2-6; 7 bases map to TRBD1. The CDR3 length is 14 residues. The germline CDR1 and CDR2 sequences are MNHEY and SMNVEV (reference sequence). Germline trimming cut 8 bases from V and 2 bases from J; bases unmatched to any gene: 3. CDR3 DNA: TGTGCCAGCCAAACAGGGGCTGGGGCCAACGTCCTGACTTTC. Protein product: CASQTGAGANVLTF.

The V gene is TRBV6-6, the J gene TRBJ1-2; no reliable D call. The CDR3 runs 14 residues. The V gene lost 5 bases and the J gene lost 6 bases, with 16 bases spanning the gap. Per the germline V gene, CDR1 is MNHNY and CDR2 is SVGAGI (reference sequence). The CDR3 reads CASSPYGGFDGYTF. The CDR3 DNA reads as TGTGCCAGCAGTCCGTACGGAGGGTTTGATGGCTACACCTTC.